These 7 T cell receptor beta chains originate from one sample sequenced in a study of blood T cell repertoires in COVID-19. The method was immunoSEQ multiplex PCR; TCRdb's version includes in-frame clones alone and lacks a portion of them. This sample has some 98,000 clones, with approximately 79% found just once. Sequencing was done on a sample of peripheral blood. All receptors come from a man aged 70 or older with active or convalescent COVID-19.

The J gene is TRBJ1-1, the V gene TRBV4-1, with D possibly TRBD1 on 5 matching bases. Germline V lookup: CDR1 MGHRA, CDR2 YSYEKL. The CDR3 spans 12 residues. The CDR3 DNA is TGCGCAAGTAGGGGTCTTAACACTGAAGCTTTCTTT. Translated: CASRGLNTEAFF.

This chain connects TRBV12-5 to TRBJ1-5; no clear D gene. Looked up from germline, CDR1 is LGHNT and CDR2 is FRNRAP. The CDR3 loop spans 15 amino acids. Deletions cut 7 bases from V and 0 bases from J, with 13 bases between. CDR3 in amino acids: CASALEGLSNQPQHF. For the CDR3, the DNA is TGTGCTAGTGCCCTAGAGGGTCTTAGCAATCAGCCCCAGCATTTT.

This clone has only a few counts. The chain is built from TRBV27 and TRBJ2-3, with D perhaps TRBD1 (5 bases). V lost 6 bases and J 4 bases, leaving 14 bases between the germline ends. Germline CDR1 is MNHEY and CDR2 is SMNVEV (reference sequence). The CDR3 length is 14 residues. The CDR3 DNA sequence: TGTGCCAGCAGAAGGGGTAGGTTCCCAGATACGCAGTATTTT. It translates to CASRRGRFPDTQYF.

This chain joins TRBV6-5 and TRBJ1-4; TRBD1 matches at 9 bases. Germline CDR1 is MNHEY and CDR2 is SVGAGI. J was trimmed by 7 bases and V by 5 bases; bases with no gene match: 8. This CDR3 is built from 15 residues. CDR3 DNA: TGTGCCAGCAGTCAACGGACAGGGGTGGGTGAAAAACTGTTTTTT. Translating it yields CASSQRTGVGEKLFF.

The genes are TRBV6-5 and TRBJ1-1, with 8 bases aligning to TRBD1. This CDR3 contains 14 residues. CDR1 and CDR2 (germline): MNHEY, SVGAGI. V lost 6 bases to trimming and J lost 7 bases; unmatched junction nucleotides: 10. The CDR3 protein is CASSKDRAGSEAFF. In nucleotides, the CDR3 is TGTGCCAGCAGCAAGGACAGGGCCGGGAGTGAAGCTTTCTTT.

The rearrangement links TRBV28 to TRBJ2-1; D is perhaps TRBD2 (6 bases). V gave up 6 bases and J gave up 1 base, with 13 bases separating them. CDR1 and CDR2 from the germline V gene are MDHEN and SYDVKM. The length of the CDR3 is 15 residues. CDR3 bases: TGTGCCAGCAGAGGGATGGGGGGTTCCTACAATGAGCAGTTCTTC. Its protein is CASRGMGGSYNEQFF.

The chain couples TRBV5-1 to TRBJ1-5; 8 bases agree with TRBD1. V lost 4 bases and J lost 2; bases outside the gene matches: 2. The CDR3 is 14 residues long. The germline V gene encodes CDR1 SGHRS and CDR2 YFSETQ. DNA of the CDR3: TGCGCCAGCAGCCCGACAGGGGGCAATCAGCCCCAGCATTTT. It specifies CASSPTGGNQPQHF.